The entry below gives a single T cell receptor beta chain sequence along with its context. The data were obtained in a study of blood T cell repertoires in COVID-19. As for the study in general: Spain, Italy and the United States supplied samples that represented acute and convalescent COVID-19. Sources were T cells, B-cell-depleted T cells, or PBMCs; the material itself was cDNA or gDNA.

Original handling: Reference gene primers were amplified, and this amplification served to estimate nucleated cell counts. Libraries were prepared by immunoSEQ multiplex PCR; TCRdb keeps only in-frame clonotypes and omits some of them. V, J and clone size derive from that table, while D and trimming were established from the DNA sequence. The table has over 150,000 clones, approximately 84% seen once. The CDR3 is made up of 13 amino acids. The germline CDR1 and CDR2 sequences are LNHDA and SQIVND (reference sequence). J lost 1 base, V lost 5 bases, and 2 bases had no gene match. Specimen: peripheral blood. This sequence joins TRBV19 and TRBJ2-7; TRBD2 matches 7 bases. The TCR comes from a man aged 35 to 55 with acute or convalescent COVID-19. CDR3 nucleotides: TGTGCCAGTAGTTCCGGGGGGTCCTACGAGCAGTACTTC. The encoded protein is CASSSGGSYEQYF.